The 13 T cell receptor beta chains below come from one sample, sequenced in a study of cytomegalovirus exposure and HLA in healthy donors. This PCR relied on a set of 60 Vbeta primers and 13 Jbeta primers. Sequencing was performed with immunoSEQ multiplex PCR; in TCRdb, only in-frame clones are kept and a portion is missing. The repertoire holds about 160,000 clones, with roughly two thirds as singletons. The sequenced sample consisted of PBMCs. These TCRs come from a woman under 40 in good health and CMV-seronegative.

The gene calls are TRBV7-9 and TRBJ2-7; possible D gene TRBD2, 6 bases. This CDR3 contains 15 residues. Trimming took off 5 bases at V and 7 bases at J, with 21 bases between the two ends. Germline V gene sequence: CDR1 SEHNR, CDR2 FQNEAQ (reference sequence). This chain's CDR3 is CASSPHNGGSGEQYF. DNA of the CDR3: TGTGCCAGCAGCCCCCACAACGGGGGTTCTGGAGAGCAGTACTTC.

This chain links TRBV10-1 with TRBJ2-3; the D gene is possibly TRBD2 (6 bases). V was cut by 7 bases and J by 8 bases, with 19 bases left in between. The germline CDR1 and CDR2 sequences are WNHNN and SYGVQD (reference sequence). The CDR3 has 14 amino acids. The CDR3 DNA reads TGCGCCAGCATGAAGGGGTCGTCGGAGGGTACGCAGTATTTT. Encoded protein: CASMKGSSEGTQYF.

The chain is built from TRBV7-9 and TRBJ2-2; D call uncertain. Germline V gene lookup returns CDR1 SEHNR and CDR2 FQNEAQ (reference sequence). This CDR3 region has 15 residues. Trimming took off 3 bases at V and 4 bases at J, with 12 bases between the two ends. CDR3 sequence: CASSFFGSGTGELFF. The CDR3 nucleotides are TGTGCCAGCAGCTTTTTCGGTTCGGGCACCGGGGAGCTGTTTTTT.

Concerning this clone itself: Its ends do not fully match the called genes, so a read error is possible. This specimen includes other DNA sequences encoding the same CDR3. The genes are TRBV5-1 and TRBJ1-5, with D uncertain. Per germline, CDR1 SGHRS and CDR2 YFSETQ. CDR3 length: 15 residues. The CDR3 spells CASSLGEHSNQPQHF. The CDR3 DNA sequence: TGCGCCAGCAGCTTGGGTGAACATAGCAATCAGCCCCAGCATTTC.

This clone came up once. This sequence joins TRBV4-3 and TRBJ2-3, with D possibly TRBD2 on 6 matching bases. V was clipped by 0 bases and J by 2 bases, with 12 bases between them. The germline V gene has CDR1 LGHNA and CDR2 YSLEER. The CDR3 is 16 amino acids. The CDR3 DNA reads TGCGCCAGCAGCCAAGAGATCGGACTACTCACAGATACGCAGTATTTT. Translating it yields CASSQEIGLLTDTQYF.

V and J are TRBV29-1 and TRBJ2-5; 7 nucleotides match TRBD2. The J call is uncertain, as TRBJ2-7 better fits the DNA end. CDR1 is SQVTM, CDR2 ANQGSEA, per germline. This CDR3 comprises 10 residues. The chain's CDR3 is CSVGGNEQYF. The CDR3 nucleotides read TGCAGCGTCGGGGGGAACGAGCAGTACTTC.

The gene calls are TRBV19 and TRBJ2-7; 7 nucleotides agree with TRBD1. J gave up 1 base and V 6 bases, and 15 bases lay outside the gene matches. The V gene's germline CDR1 is LNHDA and CDR2 SQIVND (reference sequence). The CDR3 runs 17 residues. As DNA, the CDR3 is TGTGCCAGTAGCCGGGGTGAGGGACAGTACTCTTCCTACGAGCAGTACTTC. Encoded protein: CASSRGEGQYSSYEQYF.

The chain has TRBV7-3 and TRBJ2-3; TRBD2 agrees at 8 bases. CDR1 is SGHTA and CDR2 is FQGTGA in the germline V gene. The CDR3 spans 17 residues. J was trimmed by 5 bases and V by 2 bases; bases with no gene match: 12. DNA of the CDR3: TGTGCCAGCAGCTTAGACGACTTAGCGGGAAGGCTAGATACGCAGTATTTT. Translation gives CASSLDDLAGRLDTQYF.

The J gene is TRBJ2-7, the V gene TRBV29-1; D gene ambiguous. Trimming took 7 bases from V and 0 from J, leaving 13 bases between them. CDR1 SQVTM and CDR2 ANQGSEA come from the germline V gene. The CDR3 totals 13 residues. The CDR3 spells CSAGGSASYEQYF. In nucleotides, the CDR3 is TGCAGCGCGGGTGGTTCTGCCTCCTACGAGCAGTACTTC.

The rearrangement links TRBV7-9 to TRBJ2-7, with D possibly TRBD1 on 6 matching bases. Germline V gives CDR1 SEHNR, CDR2 FQNEAQ (reference sequence). Trimming removed 3 bases from V and 3 bases from J, with 9 bases in between. The CDR3 sequence is 13 residues long. The DNA for the CDR3 is TGTGCCAGCAGCTTCCCGACAGGCTACGAGCAGTACTTC. Translating it yields CASSFPTGYEQYF. The full variable domain, with the rest looked up from reference TRBV7-9 and TRBJ2-7, is DTGVSQNPRHKITKRGQNVTFRCDPISEHNRLYWYRQTLGQGPEFLTYFQNEAQLEKSRLLSDRFSAERPKGSFSTLEIQRTEQGDSAMYLCASSFPTGYEQYFGPGTRLTVT.

The chain couples TRBV7-6 to TRBJ1-4; 8 positions agree with TRBD1. The germline V gene has CDR1 SGHVS and CDR2 FNYEAQ. This CDR3 is 15 amino acids long. V shed 4 bases, J shed 8 bases, and the junction held 9 bases outside the gene matches. CDR3 DNA sequence: TGTGCCAGCAGCTCACGCCGGGACAGGATGGAAAAACTGTTTTTT. Translating it yields CASSSRRDRMEKLFF.

The chain carries TRBV4-1 and TRBJ1-3, with D unresolved. This CDR3 has 15 residues. CDR1 is MGHRA and CDR2 is YSYEKL in the germline V gene. Trimming took off 3 bases at V and 0 bases at J, with 9 bases between the two ends. DNA for the CDR3: TGCGCCAGCAGCCACTATCTCCGCTCTGGAAACACCATATATTTT. It yields the protein CASSHYLRSGNTIYF.

This rearrangement joins TRBV7-9 to TRBJ1-1; tentatively, D is TRBD1 (5 bases). The CDR3 has 15 amino acids. V was cut by 3 bases and J by 1 base, with 12 bases left in between. Germline V lookup: CDR1 SEHNR, CDR2 FQNEAQ (reference sequence). The CDR3 DNA sequence: TGTGCCAGCAGCTTCCGCCGGGACTGGAACACTGAAGCTTTCTTT. Translated: CASSFRRDWNTEAFF.